The subject of this entry is one T cell receptor beta chain. What it binds is not known. These data belong to a study of blood T cell dynamics during melanoma immunotherapy. Study information: Metastatic melanoma patients received first-line pembrolizumab or nivolumab plus ipilimumab.

The germline V gene encodes CDR1 ENHRY and CDR2 SYGVKD. CDR3 length: 12 residues. Trimming took off 7 bases at V and 2 bases at J, with 6 bases between the two ends. Time point given: pre-treatment baseline. Sampling occurred pretreatment (T0) and at week 3 (W3), after cycle one of checkpoint blockade. Prior systemic cancer therapy, immunosuppressant use and other active malignancies excluded patients. This table comes from immunoSEQ multiplex PCR, and its TCRdb copy is limited to in-frame clones, with some not included. In the table there are about 5,800 clones, roughly 85% of which are singletons. Regarding the study as a whole: At W3, later disease-control patients showed bifurcated PBMC repertoire changes, unlike progressors.

The rearrangement joins TRBV10-3 to TRBJ1-5; D unresolved. The material was blood, obtained from a patient treated with checkpoint blockade. This TCR derives from a human donor with melanoma. As DNA, the CDR3 is TGTGCCATCAATGACGGCAATCAGCCCCAGCATTTT. It codes for CAINDGNQPQHF.